These 9 T cell receptor beta chains came from one sample sequenced in a study of neurological immune-mediated disorders. TCRdb processed the 5' RACE reads anew with MiXCR; each CDR3 protein has one entry. The sample holds tens of thousands of distinct CDR3 sequences; approximately 5% are singletons and the top ten take approximately 2.1%. The specimen was CD4+ T cells from blood. The receptors were gathered from a woman between 50 and 59 years old in good health.

The sample holds many counts of this clonotype. The chain combines TRBV6-2 or TRBV6-3 with TRBJ2-1; perhaps TRBD2 as D (6 bases). The V gene lost 2 bases and the J gene lost 8 bases, with 16 bases spanning the gap. Germline CDR1 is MNHEY and CDR2 is SVGEGT. This CDR3 region has 15 residues. The CDR3 here is CASSYLPRERDEQFF. CDR3 nucleotide sequence: TGTGCCAGCAGTTACCTCCCTCGGGAGAGGGATGAGCAGTTCTTC.

At least ten counts were recorded for this clonotype. The chain uses TRBV20-1 and TRBJ1-4; no definite D call. This CDR3 spans 12 amino acids. Trimming removed 5 bases at V and 5 bases at J, with 9 bases between. Germline lookup yields CDR1 DFQATT and CDR2 SNEGSKA (reference sequence). The DNA of the CDR3 is TGCAGTGCTCAATCTGAGAATGAAAAACTGTTTTTT. This encodes CSAQSENEKLFF.

This clonotype was counted at least ten times. The chain is built from TRBV5-1 and TRBJ2-7, with 8 bases fitting TRBD1. From germline, CDR1 is SGHRS and CDR2 YFSETQ. The CDR3 totals 15 residues. Trimming removed 1 base from V and 1 base from J; junction bases left unmatched: 4. CDR3 bases: TGCGCCAGCAGCTTGCCCAGGGACAGGTCCTACGAGCAGTACTTC. Residues: CASSLPRDRSYEQYF.

The genes are TRBV7-2 and TRBJ2-7; D gene unclear. Deletions cut 2 bases from V and 6 bases from J, with 11 bases between. Germline values: CDR1 SGHTA, CDR2 FQGNSA. The CDR3 is made up of 13 amino acids. This chain's CDR3 is CASSLSLVGEQYF. The CDR3 bases are TGTGCCAGCAGCTTATCTTTGGTGGGCGAGCAGTACTTC.

In this sample, this clonotype turned up many times. V gene TRBV12-3 or TRBV12-4 combines with J gene TRBJ1-5, with unresolved D. Between the trimmed V and J ends, which lost 4 bases and 5 bases, there was a span of 15 bases. The CDR3 has 15 residues. CDR3 protein: CASSSFGRSDQPQHF. The CDR3 region has the DNA TGTGCCAGCAGTTCATTCGGGAGGAGTGATCAGCCCCAGCATTTT.

The J gene is TRBJ2-7, the V gene TRBV20-1; TRBD1 matches 8 bases. Germline V gene lookup returns CDR1 DFQATT and CDR2 SNEGSKA (reference sequence). CDR3 length: 14 amino acids. Trimming removed 5 bases from V and 3 bases from J; junction bases left unmatched: 9. The DNA of the CDR3 is TGCAGTGCTTGTACCGGGACAGGCTACTACGAGCAGTACTTC. It translates to CSACTGTGYYEQYF.

In this sample, this clonotype turned up many times. The gene calls are TRBV19 and TRBJ1-1; 8 bases are shared with TRBD1. The V gene's germline CDR1 is LNHDA and CDR2 SQIVND (reference sequence). With V trimmed by 3 bases and J by 3 bases, 6 bases remained unmatched. The CDR3 has 15 residues. CDR3: CASSIQGAGDTEAFF. CDR3 DNA: TGTGCCAGTAGTATCCAGGGGGCTGGGGACACTGAAGCTTTCTTT. The whole variable domain, remainder taken from reference TRBV19 and TRBJ1-1, is DGGITQSPKYLFRKEGQNVTLSCEQNLNHDAMYWYRQDPGQGLRLIYYSQIVNDFQKGDIAEGYSVSREKKESFPLTVTSAQKNPTAFYLCASSIQGAGDTEAFFGQGTRLTVV.

This clonotype has ten or more counts. The rearrangement links TRBV7-8 to TRBJ1-2, with D tentatively TRBD1 (6 bases). Trimming shortened V by 4 bases and J by 8 bases, and 14 bases separated the two germline ends. This CDR3 is 13 amino acids long. Per the germline V gene, CDR1 is SGHVS and CDR2 is FQNEAQ. CDR3 nucleotide sequence: TGTGCCAGCAGCTCCAAACGGGACATCGGCTACACCTTC. Its protein product is CASSSKRDIGYTF.

This sequence joins TRBV10-2 and TRBJ1-5; the match to TRBD1 covers 8 bases. V dropped 2 bases and J dropped 4; count of bases not matched to a gene: 1. The CDR3 totals 14 residues. Germline V gives CDR1 WSHSY, CDR2 SAAADI. CDR3 in DNA: TGCGCCAGCAGTGAGCAGGGGGCGAATCAGCCCCAGCATTTT. Translated, it gives CASSEQGANQPQHF.